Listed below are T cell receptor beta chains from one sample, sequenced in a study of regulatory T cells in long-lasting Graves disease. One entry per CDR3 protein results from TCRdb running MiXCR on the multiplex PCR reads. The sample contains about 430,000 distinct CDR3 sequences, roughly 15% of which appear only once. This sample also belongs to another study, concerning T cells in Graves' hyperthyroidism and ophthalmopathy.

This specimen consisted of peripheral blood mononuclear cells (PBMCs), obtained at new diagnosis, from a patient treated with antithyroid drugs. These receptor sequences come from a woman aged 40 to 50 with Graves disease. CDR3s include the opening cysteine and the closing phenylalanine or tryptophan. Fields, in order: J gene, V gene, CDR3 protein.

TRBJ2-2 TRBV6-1 CASSEAVLAGSRNTGELFF
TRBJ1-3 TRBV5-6 CASSLARFSGNTIYF
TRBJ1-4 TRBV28 CASSSGQGAMTNEKLFF
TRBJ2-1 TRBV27 CASSLGIFREGLSYNEQFF
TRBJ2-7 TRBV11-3 CASSSWTSDYEQYF
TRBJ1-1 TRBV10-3 CAISTRDGENTEAFF
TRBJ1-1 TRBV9 CASSVGGQGADEAFF
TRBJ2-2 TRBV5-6 CASSLTAGANTGELFF
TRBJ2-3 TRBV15 CATSRERKVAGAPDTQYF
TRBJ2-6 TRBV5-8 CASSLGQGAGANVLTF
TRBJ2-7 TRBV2 CASRRGTYEQYF
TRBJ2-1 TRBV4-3 CASSQISSISTYNEQFF
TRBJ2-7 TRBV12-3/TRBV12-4 CASSLTRGLAEQYF
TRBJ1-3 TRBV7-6 CASSLAVTGNTIYF
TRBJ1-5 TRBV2 CASSDVGGVMGNQPQHF
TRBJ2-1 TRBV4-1 CASSQEGGKADNEQFF
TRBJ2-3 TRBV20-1 CSAAPGQGATDTQYF
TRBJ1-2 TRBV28 CASSPGPHGYTF
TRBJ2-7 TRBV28 CASSFRGNRYEQYF
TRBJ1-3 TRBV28 CASTLGQRVAGNTIYF
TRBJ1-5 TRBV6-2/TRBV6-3 CASSSTRGSGNQPQHF
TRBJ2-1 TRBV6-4 CASSDRAGDEQFF
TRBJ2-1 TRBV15 CATSRDGALAGVHNEQFF
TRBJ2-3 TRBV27 CASTLAGGNTDTQYF
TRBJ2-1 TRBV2 CATRYQLAGSDNEQFF
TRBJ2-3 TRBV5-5 CASSLQGMSTDTQYF
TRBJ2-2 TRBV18 CASSPRTANTRELFF
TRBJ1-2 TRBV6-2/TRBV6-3 CASPGGTAYGYTF
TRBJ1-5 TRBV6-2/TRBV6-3 CASSSRTGFSGNQPQHF
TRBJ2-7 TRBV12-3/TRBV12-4 CASSLDRGIDEQYF
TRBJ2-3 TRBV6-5 CASSYSRTVGLDTQYF
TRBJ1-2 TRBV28 CASSLGRRLTPYTF
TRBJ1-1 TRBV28 CASSPLTVNTEAFF
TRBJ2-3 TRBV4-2 CASSQGLLAGGPQDTQYF
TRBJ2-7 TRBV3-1 CASSQGRQLTYEQYF
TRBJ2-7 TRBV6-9 CASSYANTGSYEQYF
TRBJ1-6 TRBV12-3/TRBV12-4 CASSVNRGGSPLHF
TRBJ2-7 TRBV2 CASSPPSGATVYEQYF
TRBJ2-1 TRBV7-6 CASSLAWGDAYNEQFF
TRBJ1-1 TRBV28 CASSLSFTPFTEAFF
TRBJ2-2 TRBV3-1 CASSQVTNTGELFF
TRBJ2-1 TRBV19 CASGQGDNEQFF
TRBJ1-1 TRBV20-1 CSARRQNTEAFF
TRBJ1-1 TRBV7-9 CASSLAYGGAANLNTEAFF
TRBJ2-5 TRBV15 CATPRTGQETQYF
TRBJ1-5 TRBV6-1 CASSELSRPQHF
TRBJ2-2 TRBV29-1 CSAVSGRATGELFF